This TCR beta chain was sequenced for a study of blood T cell repertoires in COVID-19. The CDR3 has 11 residues. The germline V gene encodes CDR1 SGHNT and CDR2 YYREEE (reference sequence). The V end was cut by 9 bases, the J end by 5 bases, with 11 bases between. In the study's own analysis: For nucleated cells, counts were estimated from reference gene primer amplification. Clones were sequenced by immunoSEQ multiplex PCR, and TCRdb holds only the in-frame ones, with some missing. From that table come the V and J calls and clone size; the DNA was used to work out D and trimming. The sample yields 95,000 to 150,000 clones, 80% seen once.

The chain has TRBV5-4 and TRBJ2-5; no clear D gene. The TCR sequence derives from a man aged 60-69 years with active or convalescent COVID-19. Sequenced input: peripheral blood. CDR3 sequence reads: CATSYAETQYF. Here the CDR3 DNA reads TGTGCCACCTCTTACGCGGAGACCCAGTACTTC.